A selection of T cell receptor beta chains follows, all from one sample in a study of blood T cells in healthy people across ages. TCRdb passed the 5' RACE reads through MiXCR, listing each CDR3 protein once. The sample includes about 1 million distinct CDR3 sequences, roughly 45% seen only once; the top ten take approximately 20%. Sequencing was carried out using blood. The origin of the receptors is a woman aged 60 to 75 in good health. The CDR3 runs from the conserved cysteine through the conserved F or W. The order of the fields is clone size, D gene, V gene, J gene, CDR3 protein, CDR3 DNA. D genes are given only for firm matches. Clone size is given for some rows only: seen once, a few or many times, or a class if the clone is expanded.

few	TRBD2	TRBV6-9	TRBJ2-7	CASSYHEGTSGYEQYF	TGTGCCAGCAGTTACCATGAGGGGACTAGCGGCTACGAGCAGTACTTC
once	.	TRBV10-3	TRBJ2-2	CAAQGDGELFF	TGTGCCGCGCAGGGAGACGGGGAGCTGTTTTTT
.	.	TRBV6-5	TRBJ2-7	CASSYSRIQFHEQYF	TGTGCCAGCAGTTACTCGAGGATTCAGTTCCACGAGCAGTACTTC
few	.	TRBV11-2	TRBJ2-1	CASNRGQGVWGEQFF	TGTGCCAGCAATCGGGGGCAGGGGGTATGGGGTGAGCAGTTCTTC
.	TRBD2	TRBV7-9	TRBJ2-3	CASSFLTSGGTDTQYF	TGTGCCAGCAGCTTTCTGACTAGCGGGGGCACAGATACGCAGTATTTT
.	TRBD2	TRBV5-1	TRBJ2-1	CASKKLAGEWPDNEQFF	TGCGCCAGCAAGAAACTAGCGGGCGAGTGGCCCGACAATGAGCAGTTCTTC
once	.	TRBV20-1	TRBJ1-2	CSASRRSHGYTF	TGCAGTGCTAGTCGCAGGTCTCATGGCTACACCTTC
.	TRBD2	TRBV6-1	TRBJ2-3	CASSELPSGVSTDTQYF	TGTGCCAGCAGTGAATTACCTAGCGGGGTTAGCACAGATACGCAGTATTTT
.	TRBD2	TRBV27	TRBJ2-7	CASSLTSSGSYEQYF	TGTGCCAGCAGTTTAACCTCTAGCGGCTCCTACGAGCAGTACTTC
once	TRBD2	TRBV4-1	TRBJ2-1	CASSQETSASYNEQFF	TGCGCCAGCAGCCAAGAAACTAGCGCCTCCTACAATGAGCAGTTCTTC
.	.	TRBV7-8	TRBJ2-1	CASSPGILWDEQFF	TGTGCCAGCAGCCCGGGAATACTTTGGGATGAGCAGTTCTTC